The 8 T cell receptor beta chains below come from one sample, sequenced in a study of T cell changes during pregnancy in multiple sclerosis. Sequenced by immunoSEQ multiplex PCR; TCRdb stores in-frame clones only, minus some. The sample has some 60,000 clones, roughly nine tenths seen once. The starting material was peripheral blood, obtained in the first trimester of pregnancy. These receptors all come from a female donor in good health, enrolled as a control in a pregnancy study.

The chain carries TRBV6-1 and TRBJ1-3; no definite D call. CDR1 and CDR2 (germline): MNHNS, SASEGT. This CDR3 contains 13 residues. The V end was cut by 2 bases, the J end by 4 bases, with 6 bases between. In nucleotides, the CDR3 is TGTGCCAGCAGTGAATCGGGAGGAAACACCATATATTTT. As protein: CASSESGGNTIYF.

The rearrangement uses TRBV6-5 and TRBJ2-7; TRBD1 matches 8 bases. Per the germline V gene, CDR1 is MNHEY and CDR2 is SVGAGI. The CDR3 consists of 14 residues. V shed 7 bases, J shed 2 bases, and the junction held 7 bases outside the gene matches. DNA of the CDR3: TGTGCCAGCAACGTCGTACAGGGGGCCTACGAGCAGTACTTC. This sequence encodes CASNVVQGAYEQYF.

This chain uses TRBV28 with TRBJ2-7; 12 bases are a match to TRBD2. The V gene's germline CDR1 is MDHEN and CDR2 SYDVKM. CDR3 length: 15 amino acids. J gave up 1 base and V 7 bases, and 5 bases lay outside the gene matches. CDR3 nucleotide sequence: TGTGCCAGCAAGACTAGCGGGAGTGGGTCCTACGAGCAGTACTTC. It translates to CASKTSGSGSYEQYF. Looking up the rest from reference TRBV28 and TRBJ2-7 gives the full variable domain: DVKVTQSSRYLVKRTGEKVFLECVQDMDHENMFWYRQDPGLGLRLIYFSYDVKMKEKGDIPEGYSVSREKKERFSLILESASTNQTSMYLCASKTSGSGSYEQYFGPGTRLTVT.

The DNA of the CDR3 is TGTGCCAGCAGCCAAGATCCAGGGGGGCTCTATGGCTACACCTTC. Protein: CASSQDPGGLYGYTF. The chain employs TRBV4-2 and TRBJ1-2, with 7 bases lining up with TRBD1. The ends lost 0 bases at V and 4 bases at J; junction bases unmatched: 5. Germline V gene lookup returns CDR1 LGHNA and CDR2 YNFKEQ. CDR3 length: 15 amino acids.

The J gene is TRBJ1-5, the V gene TRBV28; D gene ambiguous. Germline V gene lookup returns CDR1 MDHEN and CDR2 SYDVKM. V gave up 8 bases and J gave up 5 bases, with 10 bases separating them. This CDR3 spans 12 amino acids. This chain's CDR3 is CASSGWDQPQHF. CDR3 nucleotides: TGTGCCAGCTCGGGATGGGATCAGCCCCAGCATTTT.

CDR3 region: CAWDVGGGTEAFF. CDR3 DNA sequence: TGTGCCTGGGACGTCGGGGGGGGCACTGAAGCTTTCTTT. The chain employs TRBV30 and TRBJ1-1; D is possibly TRBD1 (5 bases). Germline loops: CDR1 GTSNPN, CDR2 SVGIG (reference sequence). The germline V and J ends were trimmed by 5 bases and 4 bases, with 14 bases remaining between them. The CDR3 has 13 amino acids.

CDR3 sequence reads: CASSGGTATDQPQHF. CDR3 DNA: TGTGCCAGCAGTGGGGGGACAGCGACCGACCAGCCCCAGCATTTT. The chain links TRBV6-1 to TRBJ1-5; 7 nucleotides align to TRBD1. This CDR3 has 15 residues. Germline loops: CDR1 MNHNS, CDR2 SASEGT. V was pared by 4 bases and J by 7 bases, with 10 bases of the junction left unmatched.

The J gene is TRBJ2-1, the V gene TRBV28, with a tentative D call TRBD2 (6 bases). Trimming removed 6 bases from V and 8 bases from J, with 11 bases in between. CDR3 size: 12 residues. The germline gives CDR1 MDHEN, CDR2 SYDVKM. CDR3 loop: CASSQGLHEQFF. DNA for the CDR3: TGTGCCAGCAGCCAGGGACTTCATGAGCAGTTCTTC.